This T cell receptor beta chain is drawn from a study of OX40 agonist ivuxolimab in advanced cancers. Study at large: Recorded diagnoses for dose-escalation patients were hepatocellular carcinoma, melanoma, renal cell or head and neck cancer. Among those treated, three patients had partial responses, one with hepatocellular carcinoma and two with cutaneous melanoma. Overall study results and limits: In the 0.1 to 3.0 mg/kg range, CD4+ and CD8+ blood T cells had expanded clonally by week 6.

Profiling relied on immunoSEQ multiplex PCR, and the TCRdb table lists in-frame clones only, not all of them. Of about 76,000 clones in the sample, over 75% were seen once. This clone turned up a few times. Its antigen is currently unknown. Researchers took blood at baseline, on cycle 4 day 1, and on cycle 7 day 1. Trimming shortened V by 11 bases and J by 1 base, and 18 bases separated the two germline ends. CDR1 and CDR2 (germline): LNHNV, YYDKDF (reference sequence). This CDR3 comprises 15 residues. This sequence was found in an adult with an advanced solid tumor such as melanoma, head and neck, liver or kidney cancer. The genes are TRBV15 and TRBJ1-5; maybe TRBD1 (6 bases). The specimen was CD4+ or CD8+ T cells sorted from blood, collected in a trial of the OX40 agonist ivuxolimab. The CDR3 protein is CAASPGARSNQPQHF. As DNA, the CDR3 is TGTGCCGCGTCCCCGGGGGCGCGCAGCAATCAGCCCCAGCATTTT.